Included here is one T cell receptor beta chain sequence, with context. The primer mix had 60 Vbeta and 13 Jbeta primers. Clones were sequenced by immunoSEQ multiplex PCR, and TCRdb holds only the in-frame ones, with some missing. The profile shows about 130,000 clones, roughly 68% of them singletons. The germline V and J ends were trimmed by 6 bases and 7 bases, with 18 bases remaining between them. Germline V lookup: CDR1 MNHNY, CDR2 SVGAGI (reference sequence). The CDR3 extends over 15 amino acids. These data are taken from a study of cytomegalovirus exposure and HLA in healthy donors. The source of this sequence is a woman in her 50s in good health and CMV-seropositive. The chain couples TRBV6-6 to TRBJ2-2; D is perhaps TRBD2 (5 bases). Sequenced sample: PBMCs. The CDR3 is CASSNFRGTGGELFF. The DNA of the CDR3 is TGTGCCAGCAGCAACTTCCGGGGAACCGGCGGGGAGCTGTTTTTT.